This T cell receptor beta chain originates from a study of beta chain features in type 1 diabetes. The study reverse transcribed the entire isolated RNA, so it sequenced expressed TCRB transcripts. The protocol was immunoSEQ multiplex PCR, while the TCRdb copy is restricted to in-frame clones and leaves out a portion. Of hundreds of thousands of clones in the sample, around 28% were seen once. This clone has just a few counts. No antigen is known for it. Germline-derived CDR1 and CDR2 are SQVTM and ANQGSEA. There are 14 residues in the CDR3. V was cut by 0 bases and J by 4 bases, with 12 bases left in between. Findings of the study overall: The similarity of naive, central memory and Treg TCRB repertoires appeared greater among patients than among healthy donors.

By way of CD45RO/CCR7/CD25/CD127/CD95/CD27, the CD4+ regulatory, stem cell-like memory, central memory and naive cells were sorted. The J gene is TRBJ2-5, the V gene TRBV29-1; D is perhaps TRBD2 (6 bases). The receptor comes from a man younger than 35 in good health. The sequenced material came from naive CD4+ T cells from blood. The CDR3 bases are TGCAGCGTTGAAGATGGGAAGGGAGGAGAGACCCAGTACTTC. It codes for CSVEDGKGGETQYF.